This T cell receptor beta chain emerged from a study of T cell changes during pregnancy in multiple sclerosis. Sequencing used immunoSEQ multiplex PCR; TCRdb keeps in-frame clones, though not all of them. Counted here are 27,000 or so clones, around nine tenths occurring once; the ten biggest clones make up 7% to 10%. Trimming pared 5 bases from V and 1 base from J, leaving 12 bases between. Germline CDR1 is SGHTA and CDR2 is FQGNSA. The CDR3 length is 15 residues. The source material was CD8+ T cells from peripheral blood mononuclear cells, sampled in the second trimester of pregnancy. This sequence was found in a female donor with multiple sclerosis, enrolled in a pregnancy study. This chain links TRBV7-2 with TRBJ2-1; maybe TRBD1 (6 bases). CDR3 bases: TGTGCCAGCAGCCGTGCAGGGGCGTCCTACAATGAGCAGTTCTTC. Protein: CASSRAGASYNEQFF.